Here is one T cell receptor beta chain with its context. No antigen is known for it. Described time point: patch test 2, 6 weeks after DPC sensitization. Treatment indicated: therapeutic diphenylcyclopropenone sensitization with weekly scalp DPC. This sample is part of a study of human T cells and chemical hapten exposure. MiXCR, run by TCRdb on the RACE reads, gives a single entry per CDR3 protein. Among 360,000 or so distinct CDR3 sequences listed, roughly 6.3% were seen once. Per the germline V gene, CDR1 is SGHTA and CDR2 is FQGNSA. The CDR3 contains 16 residues. Trimming removed 5 bases at V and 0 bases at J, with 17 bases between. Study-level points and caveats: Expanded TCR sets contained significantly more large CDR3 similarity clusters than controls.

This specimen consisted of whole blood, obtained in connection with sensitization to the hapten diphenylcyclopropenone (DPC). The TCR comes from a woman under 30 with alopecia areata. Some clones in this sample may be carry-over from other donors' samples. The V gene is TRBV7-2, the J gene TRBJ2-7; D possibly corresponds to TRBD2 (5 bases). The CDR3 sequence is CASSPSRALNSYEQYF. The CDR3 region has the DNA TGTGCCAGCAGCCCTTCGCGGGCCTTGAACTCCTACGAGCAGTACTTC.